The source of this TCR beta chain is a study of blood T cell repertoires in COVID-19. Study in general: Nucleic acid was either cDNA or gDNA, and it came from T cells, B-cell-depleted T cells, or PBMCs.

Sequenced by immunoSEQ multiplex PCR; TCRdb stores in-frame clones only, minus some. The table includes over 300,000 clones, approximately 90% detected once. Everyone who took part was roughly 18 to 89 years old, and they came from 20 to 25 US areas. With regard to this clone: This specimen includes other DNA sequences encoding the same CDR3.

The V and J ends lost 3 bases and 2 bases, in that order; junction bases with no gene match: 6. The CDR3 covers 16 residues. The germline V gene has CDR1 KGHSH and CDR2 LQKENI. Specimen: PBMCs or T cells enriched from blood (not recorded which). The receptor was derived from a woman in her thirties who had recovered from COVID-19. V is TRBV18 and J is TRBJ1-4, with 7 bases aligning to TRBD1. CDR3: CASSPSGTATNEKLFF. CDR3 DNA: TGTGCCAGCTCACCCTCCGGGACAGCGACTAATGAAAAACTGTTTTTT.